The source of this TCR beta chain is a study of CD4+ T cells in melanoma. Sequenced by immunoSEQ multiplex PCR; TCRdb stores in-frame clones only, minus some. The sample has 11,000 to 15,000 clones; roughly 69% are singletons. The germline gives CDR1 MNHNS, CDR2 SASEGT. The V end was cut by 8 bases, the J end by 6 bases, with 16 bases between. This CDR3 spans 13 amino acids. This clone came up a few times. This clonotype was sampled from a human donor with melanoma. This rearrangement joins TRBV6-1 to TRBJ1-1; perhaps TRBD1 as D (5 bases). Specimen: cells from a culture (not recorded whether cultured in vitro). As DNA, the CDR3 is TGTGCCAGCGAGGGCAGGGCGGGGGCTGAAGCTTTCTTT. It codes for CASEGRAGAEAFF.